Reported below is one T cell receptor beta chain. This record belongs to a study of blood T cell repertoires in COVID-19. The protocol was immunoSEQ multiplex PCR, while the TCRdb copy is restricted to in-frame clones and leaves out a portion. The sample records around 200,000 clones, about four fifths being singletons. The sequence derives from a man aged 45-65 years with active or convalescent COVID-19. Specimen: peripheral blood.

The CDR3 DNA reads as TGTGCCAGCAGATGGTTAGACACAGCTAATGAAAAACTGTTTTTT. Its translation: CASRWLDTANEKLFF. V usage is TRBV28 and J usage is TRBJ1-4; D is uncertain. The CDR3 runs to 15 residues. V was clipped by 6 bases and J by 3 bases, with 14 bases between them. The germline V gene encodes CDR1 MDHEN and CDR2 SYDVKM.